This T cell receptor beta chain appears in the sequencing data of a study of regulatory T cells in long-lasting Graves disease. Study-wide results and limits: Newly diagnosed disease favored TRBV20-1 and TRBJ2-1 over persistent disease. Persistent Graves' cases showed lower TCR diversity than newly diagnosed cases.

Germline CDR1 is SEHNR and CDR2 is FQNEAQ (reference sequence). Trimming left V 2 bases short and J 7 bases short, with 12 bases between. The CDR3 spans 14 residues. Specified time point: newly diagnosed GD, antithyroid drugs for less than 3 months. PBMC-derived RNA was used for the TCR library. Peripheral blood, around 9.7 milliliters per patient, was collected in EDTA tubes. TCR beta libraries were built with iRepertoire HTBI primers and Arm-PCR of CDR3 regions. Each CDR3 protein gets one entry after TCRdb re-called the multiplex PCR reads with MiXCR. The table has about 400,000 distinct CDR3 sequences, around 15% seen once. Concerning this clonotype itself: Its antigen remains unknown.

The source material was peripheral blood mononuclear cells (PBMCs), sampled at new diagnosis, from a patient treated with antithyroid drugs. This clonotype was obtained from a female donor with Graves disease. The gene calls are TRBV7-9 and TRBJ2-1, with D possibly being TRBD2 (6 bases). The CDR3 reads CASSLFRGRNEQFF. The CDR3 region has the DNA TGTGCCAGCAGCTTATTTCGGGGGAGGAATGAGCAGTTCTTC.